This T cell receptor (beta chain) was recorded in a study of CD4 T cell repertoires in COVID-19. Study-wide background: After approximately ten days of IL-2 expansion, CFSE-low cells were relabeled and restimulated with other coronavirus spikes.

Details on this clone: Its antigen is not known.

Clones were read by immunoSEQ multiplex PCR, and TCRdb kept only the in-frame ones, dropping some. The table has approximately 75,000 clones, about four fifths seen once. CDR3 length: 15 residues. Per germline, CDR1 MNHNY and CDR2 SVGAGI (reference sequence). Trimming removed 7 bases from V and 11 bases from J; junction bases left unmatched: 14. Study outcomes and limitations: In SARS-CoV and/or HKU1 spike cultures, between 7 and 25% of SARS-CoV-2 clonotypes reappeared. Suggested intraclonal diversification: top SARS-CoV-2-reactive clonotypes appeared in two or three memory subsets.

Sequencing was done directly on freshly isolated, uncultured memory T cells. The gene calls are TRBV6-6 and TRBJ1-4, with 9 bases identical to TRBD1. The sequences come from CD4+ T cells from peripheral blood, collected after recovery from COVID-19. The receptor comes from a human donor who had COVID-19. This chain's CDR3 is CASTDPGQGGRKLFF. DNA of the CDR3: TGTGCCAGCACTGACCCGGGACAGGGAGGACGGAAACTGTTTTTT.